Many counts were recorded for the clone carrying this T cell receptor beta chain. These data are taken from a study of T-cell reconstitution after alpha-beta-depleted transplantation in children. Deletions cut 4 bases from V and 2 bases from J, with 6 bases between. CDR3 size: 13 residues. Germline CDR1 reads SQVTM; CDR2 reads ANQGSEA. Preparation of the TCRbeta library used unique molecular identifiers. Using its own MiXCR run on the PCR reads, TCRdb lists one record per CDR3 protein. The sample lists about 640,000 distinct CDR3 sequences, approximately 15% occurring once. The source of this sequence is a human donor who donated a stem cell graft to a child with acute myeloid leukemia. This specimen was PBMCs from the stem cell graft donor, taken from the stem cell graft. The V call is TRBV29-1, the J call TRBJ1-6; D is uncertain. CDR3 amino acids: CSVGETYNSPLHF. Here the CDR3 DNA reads TGCAGCGTTGGGGAGACCTATAATTCACCCCTCCACTTT.